This is a list of T cell receptor beta chains from one sample in a study of blood T cell repertoires in COVID-19. The protocol was immunoSEQ multiplex PCR, while the TCRdb copy is restricted to in-frame clones and leaves out a portion. The table includes some 200,000 clones, about 80% detected once. The source material was peripheral blood. The receptors stem from a human donor with acute or convalescent COVID-19. The donor label of this sample is uncertain. CDR3s include the opening cysteine and the closing phenylalanine or tryptophan. The order of the fields is J gene, V gene, D gene, clone size, CDR3 protein, CDR3 DNA. The D gene is left open where the match is weak. Some rows mark clone size as missing; the rest say once, few, many or name a class of expanded clone.

TRBJ1-2 | TRBV2 | TRBD1 | NA | CASSTRGLGYTF | TGTGCCAGCAGTACCAGGGGGCTTGGCTACACCTTC
TRBJ2-2 | TRBV14 | TRBD1 | NA | CASSKGQATGELFF | TGTGCCAGCAGCAAGGGACAGGCAACCGGGGAGCTGTTTTTT
TRBJ1-5 | TRBV28 | NA | NA | CAIQGTDSNQPQHF | TGTGCCATTCAGGGGACGGATAGCAATCAGCCCCAGCATTTT
TRBJ1-3 | TRBV29-1 | NA | few | CSVEDPGGSGNTIYF | TGCAGCGTTGAAGATCCGGGGGGCTCTGGAAACACCATATATTTT
TRBJ2-5 | TRBV18 | TRBD1 | NA | CASSVTGAQETQYF | TGTGCCAGCTCAGTGACAGGGGCGCAAGAGACCCAGTACTTC
TRBJ1-4 | TRBV30 | TRBD1 | once | CAWSGMGQGPNEKLFF | TGTGCCTGGAGTGGTATGGGACAGGGACCTAATGAAAAACTGTTTTTT
TRBJ1-2 | TRBV20-1 | NA | NA | CSASSSSAGGYTF | TGCAGTGCTAGTTCTTCGTCGGCGGGTGGCTACACCTTC
TRBJ2-1 | TRBV30 | NA | NA | CAWSRDEQFF | TGTGCCTGGAGTAGAGATGAGCAGTTCTTC
TRBJ1-2 | TRBV4-2 | TRBD1 | NA | CASSPDRGSGYTF | TGTGCCAGCAGCCCTGACAGGGGATCTGGCTACACCTTC
TRBJ2-1 | TRBV12-3/TRBV12-4 | NA | NA | CASSLGRLEQFF | TGTGCCAGCAGTTTAGGGAGACTTGAGCAGTTCTTC
TRBJ1-2 | TRBV7-2 | NA | few | CASSPYRVDSYGYTF | TGTGCCAGCAGCCCCTACCGGGTAGACAGCTATGGCTACACCTTC
TRBJ1-1 | TRBV6-5 | NA | NA | CATTTYAEAFF | TGTGCCACAACTACCTATGCAGAAGCTTTCTTT
TRBJ1-3 | TRBV5-5 | NA | NA | CASSLTAIHSGNTIYF | TGTGCCAGCAGCCTGACAGCCATCCACTCTGGAAACACCATATATTTT
TRBJ2-1 | TRBV7-2 | NA | NA | CASSLSGGMSIEQFF | TGTGCCAGCAGCTTATCCGGGGGAATGAGCATTGAGCAGTTCTTC
TRBJ2-5 | TRBV5-1 | NA | NA | CASTQTYAGPQETQYF | TGCGCCAGCACCCAAACTTATGCGGGACCGCAAGAGACCCAGTACTTC
TRBJ2-4 | TRBV5-1 | TRBD2 | NA | CASSFMPGGLGGNIQYF | TGCGCCAGCAGCTTTATGCCGGGAGGCCTCGGGGGTAACATTCAGTACTTC
TRBJ2-2 | TRBV7-8 | NA | NA | CASSPSPGELFF | TGTGCCAGCAGCCCTAGTCCCGGGGAGCTGTTTTTT
TRBJ1-6 | TRBV5-1 | NA | NA | CASSLRGGVEGSPLHF | TGCGCCAGCAGCTTGCGTGGGGGGGTGGAAGGTTCACCCCTCCACTTT
TRBJ1-1 | TRBV2 | TRBD1 | once | CASSEENRGTEAFF | TGTGCCAGCAGCGAGGAAAACAGGGGAACTGAAGCTTTCTTT
TRBJ2-2 | TRBV28 | TRBD2 | NA | CASRGLADTGELFF | TGTGCCAGCAGGGGACTAGCGGACACCGGGGAGCTGTTTTTT
TRBJ2-6 | TRBV3-1/TRBV3-2 | TRBD2 | NA | CASSPTRGGAGGANVLTF | TGTGCCAGCAGCCCTACCCGGGGGGGCGCAGGTGGGGCCAACGTCCTGACTTTC
TRBJ2-1 | TRBV6-5 | TRBD2 | NA | CASSWTSGSTANEQFF | TGTGCCAGCAGTTGGACTAGCGGGAGTACGGCAAATGAGCAGTTCTTC
TRBJ2-7 | TRBV11-2 | TRBD2 | NA | CASRGEGRNEQYF | TGTGCCAGCCGAGGGGAGGGACGAAACGAGCAGTACTTC
TRBJ1-2 | TRBV28 | NA | NA | CASMSDGYTF | TGTGCCAGCATGTCAGATGGCTACACCTTC
TRBJ2-2 | TRBV5-4 | NA | once | CASSLELVSPGELFF | TGTGCCAGCAGCTTGGAACTAGTATCACCCGGGGAGCTGTTTTTT
TRBJ2-1 | TRBV6-5 | TRBD2 | NA | CASSYSGTSHINEQFF | TGTGCCAGCAGTTACTCCGGGACTAGTCATATCAATGAGCAGTTCTTC
TRBJ2-7 | TRBV9 | TRBD1 | NA | CASSADRVAYEQYF | TGTGCCAGCAGCGCGGACAGGGTGGCCTACGAGCAGTACTTC
TRBJ2-2 | TRBV7-2 | NA | NA | CASSPRHGTGELFF | TGTGCCAGCAGCCCGCGACACGGCACCGGGGAGCTGTTTTTT
TRBJ1-1 | TRBV4-1 | NA | NA | CASSQDRRAEPGAFF | TGCGCCAGCAGCCAAGATAGGAGAGCGGAGCCTGGGGCTTTCTTT
TRBJ2-3 | TRBV3-1/TRBV3-2 | TRBD2 | NA | CASRLAGEDTQYF | TGTGCCAGCAGACTAGCGGGAGAGGATACGCAGTATTTT
TRBJ2-5 | TRBV3-1/TRBV3-2 | TRBD2 | NA | CASSHSAGLAGGETQYF | TGTGCCAGCAGCCATTCGGCGGGACTAGCGGGAGGGGAGACCCAGTACTTC
TRBJ2-1 | TRBV28 | TRBD1 | once | CASSETGGNYNEQFF | TGTGCCAGCAGCGAGACAGGGGGCAACTACAATGAGCAGTTCTTC
TRBJ1-1 | TRBV4-3 | TRBD1 | NA | CASSLTGITEAFF | TGCGCCAGCAGCTTGACAGGGATCACTGAAGCTTTCTTT
TRBJ2-5 | TRBV6-5 | NA | NA | CASSYSTGRETQYF | TGTGCCAGCAGTTACTCGACAGGGAGGGAGACCCAGTACTTC
TRBJ2-1 | TRBV6-6 | TRBD1 | NA | CASSYPRTGDNEQFF | TGTGCCAGCAGTTACCCCCGGACAGGGGACAATGAGCAGTTCTTC
TRBJ1-6 | TRBV19 | NA | once | CASSRGVGPLHF | TGTGCCAGTAGTAGGGGCGTGGGACCCCTCCACTTT
TRBJ2-7 | TRBV2 | NA | NA | CASRTASYEQYF | TGTGCCAGCAGGACAGCATCCTACGAGCAGTACTTC
TRBJ2-7 | TRBV18 | NA | NA | CASSPQKGTGASSYEQYF | TGTGCCAGCTCCCCTCAGAAGGGAACGGGAGCGAGCTCCTACGAGCAGTACTTC
TRBJ2-3 | TRBV30 | TRBD2 | once | CAWSLGGSLTDTQYF | TGTGCCTGGAGTCTAGGCGGGAGCTTAACAGATACGCAGTATTTT
TRBJ1-2 | TRBV5-5 | NA | NA | CASRAGSGNYGYTF | TGTGCCAGCAGGGCTGGGTCGGGGAACTATGGCTACACCTTC
TRBJ2-7 | TRBV2 | TRBD2 | NA | CASRTSSSGEQYF | TGTGCCAGCAGGACTAGCTCTTCGGGCGAGCAGTACTTC
TRBJ2-7 | TRBV5-1 | TRBD2 | few | CASSFQSGSGRTTYEQYF | TGCGCCAGCAGCTTTCAGTCGGGGAGCGGGAGGACCACCTACGAGCAGTACTTC
TRBJ2-7 | TRBV14 | TRBD2 | NA | CASSPYMAGVEQYF | TGTGCCAGCAGCCCGTATATGGCGGGGGTCGAGCAGTACTTC
TRBJ2-5 | TRBV7-9 | NA | NA | CASSTWTVQETQYF | TGTGCCAGCAGCACGTGGACAGTCCAAGAGACCCAGTACTTC
TRBJ1-6 | TRBV9 | NA | once | CASSATPGEPLHF | TGTGCCAGCAGCGCAACCCCCGGGGAGCCCCTCCACTTT
TRBJ2-1 | TRBV7-9 | TRBD2 | once | CASSLAGRAANEQFF | TGTGCCAGCAGCTTAGCCGGGAGGGCCGCGAATGAGCAGTTCTTC
TRBJ2-1 | TRBV19 | TRBD1 | NA | CASQGQSLGYNEQFF | TGTGCCAGCCAGGGACAGTCTCTGGGATACAATGAGCAGTTCTTC
TRBJ1-5 | TRBV7-2 | NA | few | CASSSLGRGYSNQPQHF | TGTGCCAGCAGCTCCCTAGGGAGGGGCTATAGCAATCAGCCCCAGCATTTT
TRBJ1-2 | TRBV19 | NA | NA | CASRDGANYGYTF | TGTGCCAGTAGAGACGGAGCTAACTATGGCTACACCTTC
TRBJ2-3 | TRBV5-5 | NA | NA | CASSFAPRGTDTQYF | TGTGCCAGCAGCTTTGCTCCCCGGGGGACAGATACGCAGTATTTT
TRBJ2-2 | TRBV28 | NA | once | CASSLSGIGDSTGELFF | TGTGCCAGCAGTTTGAGTGGAATAGGAGATAGCACCGGGGAGCTGTTTTTT
TRBJ1-2 | TRBV19 | NA | few | CASSINGYYGYTF | TGTGCCAGTAGTATAAACGGTTACTATGGCTACACCTTC
TRBJ1-2 | TRBV10-3 | NA | NA | CAISDPGLGYTF | TGTGCCATCAGTGACCCGGGATTGGGCTACACCTTC